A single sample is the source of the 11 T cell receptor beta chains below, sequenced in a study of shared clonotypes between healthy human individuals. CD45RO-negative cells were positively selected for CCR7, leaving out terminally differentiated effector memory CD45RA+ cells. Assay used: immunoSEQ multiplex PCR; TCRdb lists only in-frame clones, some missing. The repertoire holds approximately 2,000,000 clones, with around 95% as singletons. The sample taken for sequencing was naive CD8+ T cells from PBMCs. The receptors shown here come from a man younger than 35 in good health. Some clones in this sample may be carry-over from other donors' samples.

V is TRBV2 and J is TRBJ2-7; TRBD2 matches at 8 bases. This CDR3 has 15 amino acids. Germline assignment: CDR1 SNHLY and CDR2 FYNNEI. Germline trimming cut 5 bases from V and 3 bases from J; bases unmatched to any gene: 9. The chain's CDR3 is CASSPTGLAGYEQYF. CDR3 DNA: TGTGCCAGCAGTCCTACAGGACTAGCTGGCTACGAGCAGTACTTC.

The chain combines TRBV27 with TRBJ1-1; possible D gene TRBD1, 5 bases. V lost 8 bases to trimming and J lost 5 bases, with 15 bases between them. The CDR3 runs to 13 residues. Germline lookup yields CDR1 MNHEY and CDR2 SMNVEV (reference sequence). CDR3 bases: TGTGCCAGCTTAACTCTGGGGGTTACTGAAGCTTTCTTT. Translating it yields CASLTLGVTEAFF.

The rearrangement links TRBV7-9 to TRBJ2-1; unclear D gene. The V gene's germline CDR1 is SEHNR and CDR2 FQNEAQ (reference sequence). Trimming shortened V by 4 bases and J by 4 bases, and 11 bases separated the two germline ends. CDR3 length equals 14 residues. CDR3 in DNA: TGTGCCAGCAGCTCTTTCGGGTTATACAATGAGCAGTTCTTC. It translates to CASSSFGLYNEQFF.

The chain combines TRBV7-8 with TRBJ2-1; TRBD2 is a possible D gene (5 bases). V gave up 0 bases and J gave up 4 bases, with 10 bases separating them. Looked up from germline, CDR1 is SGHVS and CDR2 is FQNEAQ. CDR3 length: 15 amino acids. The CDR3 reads CASSLARREYNEQFF. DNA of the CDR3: TGTGCCAGCAGCTTAGCGCGCCGGGAATACAATGAGCAGTTCTTC. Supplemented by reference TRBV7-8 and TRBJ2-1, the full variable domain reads GAGVSQSPRYKVAKRGQDVALRCDPISGHVSLFWYQQALGQGPEFLTYFQNEAQLDKSGLPSDRFFAERPEGSVSTLKIQRTQQEDSAVYLCASSLARREYNEQFFGPGTRLTVL.

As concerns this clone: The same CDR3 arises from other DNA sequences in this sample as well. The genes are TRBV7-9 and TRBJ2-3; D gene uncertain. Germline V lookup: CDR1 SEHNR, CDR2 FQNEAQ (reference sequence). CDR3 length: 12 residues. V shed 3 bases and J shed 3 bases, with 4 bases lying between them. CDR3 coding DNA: TGTGCCAGCAGCTTTCTAACAGATACGCAGTATTTT. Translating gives CASSFLTDTQYF.

The CDR3 region has the DNA TGCAGCGTTGAGGGTTACGGAACCTACAATGAGCAGTTCTTC. It encodes CSVEGYGTYNEQFF. The chain employs TRBV29-1 and TRBJ2-1, with D unclear. V was cut by 3 bases and J by 2 bases, with 11 bases left in between. The CDR3 runs 14 residues. Germline loops: CDR1 SQVTM, CDR2 ANQGSEA.

CDR3 nucleotide sequence: TGTGCCAGCCCCCCCAGGTGGACAGGGAAAGAGTACACTGAAGCTTTCTTT. It specifies CASPPRWTGKEYTEAFF. The rearrangement uses TRBV2 and TRBJ1-1, with 8 positions matching TRBD1. This CDR3 comprises 17 residues. The V and J ends lost 8 bases and 3 bases, in that order; junction bases with no gene match: 17. Germline V CDR1 and CDR2: SNHLY, FYNNEI.

The CDR3: CSVAQKDSYEQYF. The CDR3 DNA reads as TGCAGCGTGGCGCAGAAGGACTCCTACGAGCAGTACTTC. The J gene is TRBJ2-7, the V gene TRBV29-1, with D unresolved. Germline CDR1 SQVTM, CDR2 ANQGSEA. The CDR3 loop spans 13 amino acids. Trimming removed 6 bases at V and 0 bases at J, with 12 bases between.

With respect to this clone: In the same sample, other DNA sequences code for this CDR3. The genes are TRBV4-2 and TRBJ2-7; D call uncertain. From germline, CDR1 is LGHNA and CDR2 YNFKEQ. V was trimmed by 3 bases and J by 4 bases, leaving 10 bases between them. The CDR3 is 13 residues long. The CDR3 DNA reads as TGTGCCAGCAGCCAGGGTGGCGCGTACGAGCAGTACTTC. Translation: CASSQGGAYEQYF.

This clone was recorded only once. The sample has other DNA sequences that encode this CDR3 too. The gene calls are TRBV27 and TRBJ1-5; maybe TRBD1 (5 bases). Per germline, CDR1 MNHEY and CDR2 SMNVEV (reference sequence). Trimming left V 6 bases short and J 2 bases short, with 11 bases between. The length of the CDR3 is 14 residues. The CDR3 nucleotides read TGTGCCAGCAGCCCCAGGGTTGGCAATCAGCCCCAGCATTTT. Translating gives CASSPRVGNQPQHF.

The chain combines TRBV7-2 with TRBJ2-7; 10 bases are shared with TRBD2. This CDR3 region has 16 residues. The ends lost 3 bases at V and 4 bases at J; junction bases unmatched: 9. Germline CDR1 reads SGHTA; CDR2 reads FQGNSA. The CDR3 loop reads CASSFHGASGSYEQYF. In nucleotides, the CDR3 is TGTGCCAGCAGCTTCCACGGGGCTAGCGGGAGTTACGAGCAGTACTTC.